This record concerns one T cell receptor beta chain sequence. Antigen specificity is unknown. The sample belongs to a study of naive CD8 T cells in extremely preterm neonates. Study results and limitations: The authors flagged variable productive template counts in preterm samples. Compared with all age groups, preterm neonates showed less repertoire richness.

The CDR3 consists of 15 residues. The V gene lost 4 bases and the J gene lost 4 bases, with 16 bases spanning the gap. Germline-derived CDR1 and CDR2 are MGHDK and SYGVNS. Here immunoSEQ multiplex PCR was the method, and the copy in TCRdb shows in-frame clones only, minus some. The sample consists of 4,000 to 6,000 clones, 97% of them appearing once. Cord blood came from elective full-term cesareans at 37-41 weeks without labor or membrane rupture. Sorting kept Annexin V-negative CD3+CD8+CD45RA+CCR7+ naive T cells. The chain employs TRBV25-1 and TRBJ1-1, with D possibly TRBD1 on 5 matching bases. The sequencing input was naive CD8+ T cells from cord blood. This receptor was taken from a newborn in good health. CDR3 bases: TGTGCCAGCAGTGCGGGCAGGGCGGGACTCACTGAAGCTTTCTTT. As protein: CASSAGRAGLTEAFF.